A single sample is the source of the 18 T cell receptor beta chains below, sequenced in a study of blood T cell repertoires in COVID-19. The protocol was immunoSEQ multiplex PCR, while the TCRdb copy is restricted to in-frame clones and leaves out a portion. This sample carries about 220,000 clones, around 81% of them seen once, and the ten largest clones take 3% to 3.5%. The material sequenced was peripheral blood. These receptors came from a woman aged 25 to 39 who had recovered from COVID-19.

The chain employs TRBV4-1 and TRBJ2-3; the match to TRBD2 covers 8 bases. The CDR3 consists of 17 residues. Trimming took 3 bases from V and 3 from J; bases not matched to a gene: 11. CDR1 is MGHRA and CDR2 is YSYEKL in the germline V gene. The CDR3 region has the DNA TGCGCCAGCAGCCATCGCCCTAGCGGGCGGGGAACAGATACGCAGTATTTT. Its translation: CASSHRPSGRGTDTQYF.

The chain recombines TRBV29-1 with TRBJ2-2; D is uncertain. Trimming took 6 bases from V and 8 from J, leaving 16 bases between them. The CDR3 is 13 amino acids. Looked up from germline, CDR1 is SQVTM and CDR2 is ANQGSEA. DNA of the CDR3: TGCAGCGTCCGGAACCGGGTTGTGGGGGAGCTGTTTTTT. Translating it yields CSVRNRVVGELFF.

This chain uses TRBV9 with TRBJ1-5, with D hard to call. The ends were cut back, 0 bases at V and 6 bases at J, with 10 bases in the middle. This CDR3 has 14 residues. Germline V lookup: CDR1 SGDLS, CDR2 YYNGEE. Here the CDR3 reads CASSVASAGQPQHF. For the CDR3, the DNA is TGTGCCAGCAGCGTAGCTAGTGCGGGTCAGCCCCAGCATTTT.

The J gene is TRBJ2-3, the V gene TRBV5-1; tentative D call: TRBD2 (6 bases). The V end was cut by 4 bases, the J end by 6 bases, with 21 bases between. Germline V gives CDR1 SGHRS, CDR2 YFSETQ. This CDR3 has 16 residues. CDR3 bases: TGCGCCAGCAGCCTTCGACTAGGCAACACAGTTGATACGCAGTATTTT. Residues: CASSLRLGNTVDTQYF.

This clone was found once. J is TRBJ1-4 and V is TRBV5-6; possibly TRBD1 for D (6 bases). The CDR3 extends over 18 amino acids. The V end was cut by 4 bases, the J end by 10 bases, with 29 bases between. CDR1 SGHDT and CDR2 YYEEEE come from the germline V gene. CDR3 bases: TGTGCCAGCAGCCCTTTCCGTTACCGACAGGAACGACGAGGAAAACTGTTTTTT. As protein: CASSPFRYRQERRGKLFF. The full variable domain, in which reference TRBV5-6 and TRBJ1-4 provide the parts outside the CDR3, is DAGVTQSPTHLIKTRGQQVTLRCSPKSGHDTVSWYQQALGQGPQFIFQYYEEEERQRGNFPDRFSGHQFPNYSSELNVNALLLGDSALYLCASSPFRYRQERRGKLFFGSGTQLSVL.

As to this clone: A junction boundary mismatches the germline segment, possibly from a read error. V gene TRBV5-5 combines with J gene TRBJ2-7, with D uncertain. This CDR3 has 14 amino acids. Germline V gene sequence: CDR1 SGHKS, CDR2 YYEKEE (reference sequence). The CDR3 DNA reads as TGTGCCAGCATCTTGACATTAAGCTCCTACGAGCAGTACTTC. It codes for CASILTLSSYEQYF.

There are a few counts of this clone. The chain combines TRBV2 with TRBJ1-2, with D possibly matching TRBD1 (5 bases). CDR1 is SNHLY and CDR2 is FYNNEI in the germline V gene. The CDR3 has 15 residues. V was pared by 8 bases and J by 1 base, with 17 bases between. CDR3 loop: CASHDRTTINYGYTF. CDR3 bases: TGTGCCAGCCATGATAGGACAACCATTAACTATGGCTACACCTTC.

The rearrangement links TRBV27 to TRBJ1-4; no clear D gene. The CDR3 runs 13 residues. Trimming took off 0 bases at V and 7 bases at J, with 6 bases between the two ends. Germline V CDR1 and CDR2: MNHEY, SMNVEV (reference sequence). The CDR3 DNA reads as TGTGCCAGCAGTTTATCGGGGAGTGAAAAACTGTTTTTT. This encodes CASSLSGSEKLFF.

V and J are TRBV29-1 and TRBJ1-2; TRBD1 aligns across 7 bases. This CDR3 spans 14 amino acids. Germline assignment: CDR1 SQVTM and CDR2 ANQGSEA. V was clipped by 0 bases and J by 8 bases; unmatched bases: 9. The CDR3 sequence is CSVEEGTEKGGYTF. The CDR3 nucleotides read TGCAGCGTTGAAGAAGGGACAGAAAAGGGGGGCTACACCTTC.

This clone was observed a single time. The gene calls are TRBV5-4 and TRBJ2-1; D is uncertain. The CDR3 loop spans 15 amino acids. CDR1 is SGHNT, CDR2 YYREEE, per germline (reference sequence). V was pared by 0 bases and J by 3 bases, with 10 bases between. The CDR3 bases are TGTGCCAGCAGCTTGGTGGTGGCCCTCTACAATGAGCAGTTCTTC. This gives the protein CASSLVVALYNEQFF.

The V and J genes are TRBV5-1 and TRBJ1-4; 10 bases are shared with TRBD1. Unmatched junction bases numbered 7, after V lost 2 bases and J lost 6 bases. CDR1 is SGHRS and CDR2 is YFSETQ in the germline V gene. The CDR3 is made up of 16 amino acids. In nucleotides, the CDR3 is TGCGCCAGCAGCTTCCCCGCCGGGACAGGGGATGAAAAACTGTTTTTT. This gives the protein CASSFPAGTGDEKLFF. Looking up the rest from reference TRBV5-1 and TRBJ1-4 gives the full variable domain: KAGVTQTPRYLIKTRGQQVTLSCSPISGHRSVSWYQQTPGQGLQFLFEYFSETQRNKGNFPGRFSGRQFSNSRSEMNVSTLELGDSALYLCASSFPAGTGDEKLFFGSGTQLSVL.

The chain couples TRBV21-1 to TRBJ2-7; the table's D call, TRBD2, was not checked against the DNA. TRBV21-1 is a listed pseudogene. This CDR3 is 13 amino acids long. The CDR3 spells CASSKENTYEQYF. Written as DNA, the CDR3 is TGTGCCAGCAGCAAAGAAAATACCTACGAGCAGTACTTC.

This rearrangement joins TRBV9 to TRBJ2-7, with a tentative D call TRBD2 (5 bases). V lost 0 bases to trimming and J lost 1 base, with 14 bases between them. Germline V gene sequence: CDR1 SGDLS, CDR2 YYNGEE. The CDR3 contains 16 residues. The CDR3 region is CASSVAIRGPSYEQYF. DNA for the CDR3: TGTGCCAGCAGCGTAGCTATCCGGGGTCCTTCCTACGAGCAGTACTTC.

The rearrangement links TRBV28 to TRBJ2-7; 9 nucleotides agree with TRBD2. This CDR3 spans 16 amino acids. Trimming removed 4 bases from V and 4 bases from J; junction bases left unmatched: 11. Germline CDR1 MDHEN, CDR2 SYDVKM. For the CDR3, the DNA is TGTGCCAGCAGTTGGGCAGCGGGAGGCTTTCGGTACGAGCAGTACTTC. Its protein product is CASSWAAGGFRYEQYF.

The chain employs TRBV27 and TRBJ1-2; TRBD1 is a possible D gene (5 bases). The CDR3 covers 13 residues. The germline CDR1 and CDR2 sequences are MNHEY and SMNVEV (reference sequence). V lost 6 bases, J lost 8 bases, and 16 bases lay in between. CDR3 amino acids: CASSPTSGPGYTF. CDR3 nucleotides: TGTGCCAGCAGCCCAACTTCAGGGCCCGGCTACACCTTC.

This clone appeared a single time. This chain uses TRBV28 with TRBJ1-2; 7 bases map to TRBD1. From germline, CDR1 is MDHEN and CDR2 SYDVKM. CDR3 length: 14 residues. The J segment lost 7 bases and the V segment lost 8 bases, leaving 13 bases of the junction unmatched. CDR3 sequence: CASFNRGVQGGYTF. The DNA of the CDR3 is TGTGCCAGCTTCAACAGGGGCGTTCAGGGTGGCTACACCTTC.

The chain carries TRBV30 and TRBJ2-7; D may be TRBD1 (6 bases). V was clipped by 8 bases and J by 1 base, with 15 bases between them. The CDR3 runs to 13 residues. CDR1 GTSNPN and CDR2 SVGIG come from the germline V gene (reference sequence). DNA of the CDR3: TGTGCCGCGAACAGGGTAGTTTCCTACGAGCAGTACTTC. Protein product: CAANRVVSYEQYF.

The chain couples TRBV10-3 to TRBJ2-7; 9 bases line up with TRBD2. With 3 bases clipped from V and 6 bases from J, the junction kept 15 bases outside the gene matches. Germline assignment: CDR1 ENHRY and CDR2 SYGVKD. The CDR3 sequence is 17 residues long. CDR3 region: CAISEAPGRREGGEQYF. For the CDR3, the DNA is TGTGCCATCAGTGAAGCCCCCGGAAGGCGGGAGGGTGGCGAGCAGTACTTC.